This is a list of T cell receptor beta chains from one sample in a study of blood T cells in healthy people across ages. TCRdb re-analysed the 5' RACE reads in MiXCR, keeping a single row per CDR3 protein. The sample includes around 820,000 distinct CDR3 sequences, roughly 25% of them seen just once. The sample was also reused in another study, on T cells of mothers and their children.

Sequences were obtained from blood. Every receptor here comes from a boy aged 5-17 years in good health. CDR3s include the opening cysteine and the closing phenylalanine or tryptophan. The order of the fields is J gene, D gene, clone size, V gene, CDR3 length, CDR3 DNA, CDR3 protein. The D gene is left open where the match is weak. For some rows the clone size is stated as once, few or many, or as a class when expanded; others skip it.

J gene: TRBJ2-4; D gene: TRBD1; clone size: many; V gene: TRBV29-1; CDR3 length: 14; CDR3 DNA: TGCAGCGGTCTAGGTGGGACAGGGAGCAACATTCAGTACTTC; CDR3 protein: CSGLGGTGSNIQYF
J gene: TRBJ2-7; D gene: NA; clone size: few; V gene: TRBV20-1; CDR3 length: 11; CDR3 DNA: TGCAGTGCTTTCGACAGCTACGAGCAGTACTTC; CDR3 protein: CSAFDSYEQYF
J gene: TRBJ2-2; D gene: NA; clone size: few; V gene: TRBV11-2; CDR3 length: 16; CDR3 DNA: TGTGCCAGCAGCCCGACCGGTAGGCCCCCGGGCGGGGAGCTGTTTTTT; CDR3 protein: CASSPTGRPPGGELFF
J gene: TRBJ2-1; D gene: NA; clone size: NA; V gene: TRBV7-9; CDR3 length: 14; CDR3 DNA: TGTGCCAGCAGCTTCTCTCGCAGGGACGATGAGCAGTTCTTC; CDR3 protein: CASSFSRRDDEQFF
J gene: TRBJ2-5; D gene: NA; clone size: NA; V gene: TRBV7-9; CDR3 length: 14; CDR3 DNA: TGTGCCAGCAGTTTCACAGGGCGCCAAGAGACCCAGTACTTC; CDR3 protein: CASSFTGRQETQYF
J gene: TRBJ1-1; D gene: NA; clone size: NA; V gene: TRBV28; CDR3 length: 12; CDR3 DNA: TGTGCCAGCAGGGGAGGGGACAATGAAGCTTTCTTT; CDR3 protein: CASRGGDNEAFF
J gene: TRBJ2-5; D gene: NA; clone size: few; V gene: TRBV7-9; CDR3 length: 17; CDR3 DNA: TGTGCCAGCAGCTTAGCGCTAGCCAGGGAACACCAAGAGACCCAGTACTTC; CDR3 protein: CASSLALAREHQETQYF
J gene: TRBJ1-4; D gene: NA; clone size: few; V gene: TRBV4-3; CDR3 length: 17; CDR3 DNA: TGCGCCAGCAGCCCCCGAAAGGGCAACGTTAGACTGGAAAAACTGTTTTTT; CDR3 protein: CASSPRKGNVRLEKLFF
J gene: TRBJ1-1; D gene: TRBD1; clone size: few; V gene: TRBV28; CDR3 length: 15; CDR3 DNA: TGTGCCAGCAGTTTATTACAGGGGGCGAACACTGAAGCTTTCTTT; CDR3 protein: CASSLLQGANTEAFF
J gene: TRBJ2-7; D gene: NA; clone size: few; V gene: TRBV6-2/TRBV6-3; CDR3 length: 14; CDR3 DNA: TGTGCCAGCAGTTACGTGGGACTCTCAGACGAGCAGTACTTC; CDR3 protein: CASSYVGLSDEQYF
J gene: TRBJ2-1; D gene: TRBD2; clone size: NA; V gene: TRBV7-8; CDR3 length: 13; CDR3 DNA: TGTGCCAGCAGCTTAGTCACTAGCGGTGAGCAGTTCTTC; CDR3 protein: CASSLVTSGEQFF
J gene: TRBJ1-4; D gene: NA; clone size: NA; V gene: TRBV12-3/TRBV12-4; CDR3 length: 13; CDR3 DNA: TGTGCCAGCAACTCCGGGACCCATGAAAAACTGTTTTTT; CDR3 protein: CASNSGTHEKLFF
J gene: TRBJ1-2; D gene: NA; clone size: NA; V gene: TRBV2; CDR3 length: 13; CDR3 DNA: TGTGCCAGCAGCAGCAGGGCGGGCTATGGCTACACCTTC; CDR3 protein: CASSSRAGYGYTF
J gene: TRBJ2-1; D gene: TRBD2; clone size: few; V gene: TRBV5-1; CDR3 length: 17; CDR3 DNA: TGCGCCAGCAGCTTGACGGGGGCCGGGACTAGCCGCAATGAGCAGTTCTTC; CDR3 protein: CASSLTGAGTSRNEQFF
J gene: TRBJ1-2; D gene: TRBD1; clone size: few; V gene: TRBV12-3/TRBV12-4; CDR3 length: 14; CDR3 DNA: TGTGCCAGCAATACCGTGGACAGGGACTATGGCTACACCTTC; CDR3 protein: CASNTVDRDYGYTF
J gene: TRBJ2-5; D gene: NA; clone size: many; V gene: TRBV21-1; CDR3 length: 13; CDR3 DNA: TGTGCAAACCTCCCTAGGCTCCAAGAGACCCAGTACTTC; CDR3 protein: CANLPRLQETQYF
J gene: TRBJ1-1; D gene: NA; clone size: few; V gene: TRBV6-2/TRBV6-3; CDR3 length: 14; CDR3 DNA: TGTGCCAGCATTCAACAGGGTCCGAACACTGAAGCTTTCTTT; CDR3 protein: CASIQQGPNTEAFF
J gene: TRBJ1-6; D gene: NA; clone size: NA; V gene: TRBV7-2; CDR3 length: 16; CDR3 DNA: TGTGCCAGCAGCTTTGCCCGCTTTAGTGATAATTCACCCCTCCACTTT; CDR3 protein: CASSFARFSDNSPLHF
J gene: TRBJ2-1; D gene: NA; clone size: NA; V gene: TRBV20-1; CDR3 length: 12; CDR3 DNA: TGCAGTGCTGACCGGAGTCGATGGGAGCAGTTCTTC; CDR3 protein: CSADRSRWEQFF
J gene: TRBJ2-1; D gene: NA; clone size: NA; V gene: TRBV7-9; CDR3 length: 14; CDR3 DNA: TGTGCCAGCAGCTTAGTAGCTGGGCTCAATGAGCAGCTCTTC; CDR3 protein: CASSLVAGLNEQLF
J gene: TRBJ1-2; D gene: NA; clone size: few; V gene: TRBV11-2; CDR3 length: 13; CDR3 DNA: TGTGCCAGCAGCTTAGGGACAGCTTCTGGCTACACCTTC; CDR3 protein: CASSLGTASGYTF
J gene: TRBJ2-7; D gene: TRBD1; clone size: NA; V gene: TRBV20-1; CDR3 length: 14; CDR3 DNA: TGCAGTGCTAGTCGGGACAGAGGCTCCTACGAGCAGTACTTC; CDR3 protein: CSASRDRGSYEQYF
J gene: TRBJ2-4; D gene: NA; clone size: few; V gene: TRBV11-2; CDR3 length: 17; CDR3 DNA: TGTGCCAGCAGCTCAGAGCCCTGGACAAGTGGCAAAAACATTCAGTACTTC; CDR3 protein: CASSSEPWTSGKNIQYF
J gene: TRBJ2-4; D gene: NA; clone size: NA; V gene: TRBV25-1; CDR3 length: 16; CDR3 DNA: TGTGCCAGCAGTCAAAAGGGGGGGGGTAAGGGTGACATTCAGTACTTC; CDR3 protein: CASSQKGGGKGDIQYF
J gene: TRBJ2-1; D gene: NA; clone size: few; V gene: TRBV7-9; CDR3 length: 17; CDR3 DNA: TGTGCCAGCCAGGCAGGGGGCTCAGCGGGAGTATACAATGAGCAGTTCTTC; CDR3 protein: CASQAGGSAGVYNEQFF
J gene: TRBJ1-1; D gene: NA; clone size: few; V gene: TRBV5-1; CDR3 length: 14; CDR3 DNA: TGCGCCAGCAGCCCGACGCCGGGATACACTGAAGCTTTCTTT; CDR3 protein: CASSPTPGYTEAFF
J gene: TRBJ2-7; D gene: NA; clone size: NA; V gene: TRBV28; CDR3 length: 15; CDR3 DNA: TGTGCCAGCAGTTTAGCCCGGGTGAAAGGCGACGAGCAGTACTTC; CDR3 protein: CASSLARVKGDEQYF
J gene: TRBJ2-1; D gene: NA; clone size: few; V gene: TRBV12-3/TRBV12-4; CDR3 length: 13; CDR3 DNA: TGTGCCAGCCGTCCAACGGGGGTAAATGAGCAGTTCTTC; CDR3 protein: CASRPTGVNEQFF
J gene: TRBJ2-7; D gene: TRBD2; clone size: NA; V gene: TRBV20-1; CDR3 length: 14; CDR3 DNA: TGCAGTGCTAGGTTAGGGCGGGAGCCCTACGAGCAGTACTTC; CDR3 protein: CSARLGREPYEQYF
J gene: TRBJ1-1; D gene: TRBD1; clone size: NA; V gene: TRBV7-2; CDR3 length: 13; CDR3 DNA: TGTGCCAGCAGCTTAGAACAGGGGACTGAAGCTTTCTTT; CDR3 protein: CASSLEQGTEAFF
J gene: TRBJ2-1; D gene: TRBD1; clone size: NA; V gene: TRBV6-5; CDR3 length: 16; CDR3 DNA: TGTGCCAGCAGTTACTCGGGACAGGGGACGTACAATGAGCAGTTCTTC; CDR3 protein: CASSYSGQGTYNEQFF